The 18 T cell receptor beta chains given below trace back to one sample, sequenced in a study of T cell responses to AZD1222 COVID-19 vaccine. Some clones are missing from TCRdb's copy, which holds only in-frame ones; the method was immunoSEQ multiplex PCR. The table records 250,000 to 300,000 clones, about 94% of them present only once. Here the sequenced sample was peripheral blood, taken 28 days after the second AZD1222 dose. The source of these receptors is an adult who received the AZD1222 COVID-19 vaccine.

The chain is built from TRBV2 and TRBJ1-2, with 8 positions matching TRBD1. The CDR3 consists of 15 residues. The germline gives CDR1 SNHLY, CDR2 FYNNEI. V was pared by 7 bases and J by 4 bases, with 11 bases of the junction left unmatched. The CDR3 sequence: CASTGGTGQGYGYTF. The CDR3 DNA sequence: TGTGCCAGCACCGGAGGGACAGGACAGGGCTATGGCTACACCTTC.

The V call is TRBV19, the J call TRBJ2-2, with TRBD1 identical over 9 bases. CDR3 length: 16 residues. V was clipped by 7 bases and J by 2 bases; unmatched bases: 8. CDR1 and CDR2 (germline): LNHDA, SQIVND (reference sequence). CDR3 sequence: CASTQRGQGNTGELFF. The CDR3 nucleotides are TGTGCCAGTACCCAGCGGGGACAGGGAAACACCGGGGAGCTGTTTTTT. The whole variable domain, remainder taken from reference TRBV19 and TRBJ2-2, is DGGITQSPKYLFRKEGQNVTLSCEQNLNHDAMYWYRQDPGQGLRLIYYSQIVNDFQKGDIAEGYSVSREKKESFPLTVTSAQKNPTAFYLCASTQRGQGNTGELFFGEGSRLTVL.

The J gene is TRBJ2-7, the V gene TRBV28; D is possibly TRBD1 (6 bases). Trimming took off 7 bases at V and 0 bases at J, with 7 bases between the two ends. This CDR3 spans 12 amino acids. The germline V gene encodes CDR1 MDHEN and CDR2 SYDVKM. The CDR3 bases are TGTGCCAGCACAGGGGCCTCCTACGAGCAGTACTTC. Amino acid sequence: CASTGASYEQYF.

The chain is built from TRBV27 and TRBJ2-1; 13 bases are shared with TRBD2. V lost 5 bases to trimming and J lost 7 bases; unmatched junction nucleotides: 5. Germline CDR1 and CDR2: MNHEY and SMNVEV (reference sequence). This CDR3 contains 15 residues. The CDR3, as DNA: TGTGCCAGCAGTCCGACTAGCGGGGGGAAAAATGAGCAGTTCTTC. Protein product: CASSPTSGGKNEQFF.

The rearrangement joins TRBV5-6 to TRBJ2-7; no reliable D call. The germline gives CDR1 SGHDT, CDR2 YYEEEE. V gave up 2 bases and J gave up 7 bases, with 7 bases separating them. This CDR3 spans 11 amino acids. The CDR3, as DNA: TGTGCCAGCAGCTTTGGTCCGGAGCAGTACTTC. Translation gives CASSFGPEQYF.

The chain joins TRBV29-1 to TRBJ2-2; D may match TRBD1 or TRBD2 (7 bases each). Trimming took 5 bases from V and 6 from J, leaving 16 bases between them. The V gene's germline CDR1 is SQVTM and CDR2 ANQGSEA. This CDR3 region has 14 residues. The DNA of the CDR3 is TGCAGCGTTTCATTACAGGGGAGGGCCGGGGAGCTGTTTTTT. Translated: CSVSLQGRAGELFF.

Comments on this clone: Other DNA variants within this sample encode the same CDR3. This chain uses TRBV19 with TRBJ1-1; the D gene is possibly TRBD1 (5 bases). V was trimmed by 1 base and J by 4 bases, leaving 7 bases between them. This CDR3 is 13 amino acids long. The germline V gene encodes CDR1 LNHDA and CDR2 SQIVND (reference sequence). CDR3 sequence (DNA): TGTGCCAGTAGTATAGCTGGGGGCACTGAAGCTTTCTTT. Protein: CASSIAGGTEAFF.

The chain recombines TRBV6-1 with TRBJ2-2; D is tentatively TRBD1 or TRBD2 (6 bases each). V lost 4 bases and J 6 bases, leaving 21 bases between the germline ends. CDR1 MNHNS and CDR2 SASEGT come from the germline V gene. This CDR3 comprises 17 residues. Here the CDR3 DNA reads TGTGCCAGCAGTGCCAGCCGTGGGGGGCCAAAAGCCGGGGAGCTGTTTTTT. Amino acid sequence: CASSASRGGPKAGELFF.

V is TRBV24-1 and J is TRBJ2-6; D is uncertain. This CDR3 is 16 amino acids long. V lost 3 bases, J lost 0 bases, and 8 bases lay in between. The V gene's germline CDR1 is KGHDR and CDR2 SFDVKD. The CDR3 region has the DNA TGTGCCACCAGTGATCCTACTTCCTCTGGGGCCAACGTCCTGACTTTC. Translation: CATSDPTSSGANVLTF.

This chain links TRBV9 with TRBJ1-2; 10 positions agree with TRBD1. Germline CDR1 SGDLS, CDR2 YYNGEE. Unmatched junction bases numbered 8, after V lost 3 bases and J lost 6 bases. The CDR3 spans 15 residues. The CDR3 reads CASSGPGQGTNGYTF. CDR3 sequence (DNA): TGTGCCAGCAGCGGACCGGGACAGGGGACGAATGGCTACACCTTC.

The chain uses TRBV3-1 (or the pseudogene TRBV3-2) and TRBJ1-6; TRBD1 matches 9 bases. This CDR3 has 14 residues. The germline V gene has CDR1 LGHDT and CDR2 YNNKEL (reference sequence). V lost 4 bases and J lost 6; bases outside the gene matches: 1. The CDR3 DNA reads as TGTGCCAGCAGCCCGGGACAGGGTAATTCACCCCTCCACTTT. This codes for CASSPGQGNSPLHF.

This clone was picked up many times. The chain joins TRBV7-9 to TRBJ1-4, with 10 bases aligning to TRBD1. CDR1 is SEHNR and CDR2 is FQNEAQ in the germline V gene (reference sequence). The CDR3 totals 14 residues. The V and J ends lost 5 bases and 7 bases, in that order; junction bases with no gene match: 4. The CDR3 region is CASSRGQGSEKLFF. The CDR3, as DNA: TGTGCCAGCAGCCGGGGACAGGGGAGTGAAAAACTGTTTTTT.

The V gene is TRBV2, the J gene TRBJ1-6; D perhaps matches TRBD1 (5 bases). V was shortened by 4 bases and J by 11 bases, with 6 bases between the two germline ends. This CDR3 has 11 amino acids. CDR1 and CDR2 from the germline V gene are SNHLY and FYNNEI. CDR3 region: CASSVGAPLHF. Here the CDR3 DNA reads TGTGCCAGCAGTGTGGGGGCACCCCTCCACTTT.

The chain uses TRBV14 and TRBJ2-3; possible D gene TRBD2, 5 bases. Germline V lookup: CDR1 SGHDN, CDR2 FVKESK. The CDR3 spans 16 residues. V gave up 5 bases and J gave up 2 bases, with 17 bases separating them. CDR3 loop: CASSAEGAVYTDTQYF. The CDR3 coding sequence is TGTGCCAGCAGCGCTGAGGGAGCGGTATACACAGATACGCAGTATTTT. Complete variable domain (other parts from reference TRBV14 and TRBJ2-3): EAGVTQFPSHSVIEKGQTVTLRCDPISGHDNLYWYRRVMGKEIKFLLHFVKESKQDESGMPNNRFLAERTGGTYSTLKVQPAELEDSGVYFCASSAEGAVYTDTQYFGPGTRLTVL.

V usage is TRBV12-3 or TRBV12-4 and J usage is TRBJ2-7; D is perhaps TRBD2 (6 bases). There are 13 residues in the CDR3. V dropped 6 bases and J dropped 3 bases, with 12 bases sitting between them. CDR3 loop: CASRRDSGYEQYF. For the CDR3, the DNA is TGTGCCAGCAGGCGGGACTCCGGCTACGAGCAGTACTTC.

This clone was seen just once. CDR3 sequence (DNA): TGTGCCAGCAGTCTCCAGGGCCCCATCTACGAGCAGTACTTC. Protein: CASSLQGPIYEQYF. The chain employs TRBV2 and TRBJ2-7, with a possible D match to TRBD1 (5 bases). Germline CDR1 and CDR2: SNHLY and FYNNEI. The V and J ends lost 5 bases and 3 bases respectively, with 14 bases between them. The length of the CDR3 is 14 residues.

CDR3 nucleotides: TGTGCCAGCAGCCAAGCTAGCGGGAGGAATGAGCAGTTCTTC. Its translation: CASSQASGRNEQFF. The chain carries TRBV3-1 (or the pseudogene TRBV3-2) and TRBJ2-1; TRBD2 matches 11 bases. With 1 base clipped from V and 7 bases from J, the junction kept 0 bases outside the gene matches. The CDR3 is made up of 14 amino acids. CDR1 and CDR2 (germline): LGHDT, YNNKEL (reference sequence).

The rearrangement links TRBV15 to TRBJ1-5; 8 nucleotides match TRBD1. After removal of 0 bases from V and 3 bases from J, the junction contained 4 bases not matched to a gene. This CDR3 region has 16 residues. Germline V lookup: CDR1 LNHNV, CDR2 YYDKDF (reference sequence). The CDR3 sequence is CATSRDLGQVNQPQHF. The DNA of the CDR3 is TGTGCCACCAGCAGAGATCTGGGACAGGTCAATCAGCCCCAGCATTTT.